Each of the 25 T cell receptor beta chains below was sequenced from the same sample in a study of regulatory T cells in long-lasting Graves disease. Time point noted: newly diagnosed GD, antithyroid drugs for less than 3 months. PBMC RNA was the source of the TCR library. HTBI primers from iRepertoire and Arm-PCR of CDR3 regions yielded the TCR beta libraries. MiXCR was run by TCRdb on the multiplex PCR reads, yielding one entry per CDR3 protein. The sample lists some 490,000 distinct CDR3 sequences, approximately 12% occurring once. This sample also belongs to another study, concerning T cells in Graves' hyperthyroidism and ophthalmopathy.

This specimen was peripheral blood mononuclear cells (PBMCs), taken at new diagnosis, from a patient treated with antithyroid drugs. Receptors originate from a woman in her 30s with Graves disease.

Many counts were recorded for this clonotype. J is TRBJ1-5 and V is TRBV28, with D possibly TRBD1 on 6 matching bases. Looked up from germline, CDR1 is MDHEN and CDR2 is SYDVKM. The V end was cut by 5 bases, the J end by 4 bases, with 15 bases between. The CDR3 extends over 15 amino acids. The CDR3 DNA sequence: TGTGCCAGCAGTAAAGTTGGGGGGGCGAATCAGCCCCAGCATTTT. Amino acid sequence: CASSKVGGANQPQHF. Filled out from reference TRBV28 and TRBJ1-5, the complete variable domain reads DVKVTQSSRYLVKRTGEKVFLECVQDMDHENMFWYRQDPGLGLRLIYFSYDVKMKEKGDIPEGYSVSREKKERFSLILESASTNQTSMYLCASSKVGGANQPQHFGDGTRLSIL.

This clonotype was recorded a few times. An end of the junction does not agree with germline; a read error may underlie this. This sequence joins TRBV10-3 and TRBJ1-1; maybe TRBD1 (6 bases). The germline gives CDR1 ENHRY, CDR2 SYGVKD. This CDR3 comprises 13 residues. CDR3 sequence: CATSDPGDTRDFF. The CDR3, as DNA: TGTGCCACCAGTGACCCCGGGGACACCCGAGATTTCTTT.

V and J are TRBV11-2 and TRBJ1-1; the match to TRBD1 covers 7 bases. V was clipped by 4 bases and J by 5 bases; unmatched bases: 19. Per the germline V gene, CDR1 is SGHAT and CDR2 is FQNNGV. This CDR3 spans 18 amino acids. The CDR3: CASSSLKGGGGRGTEAFF. DNA for the CDR3: TGTGCCAGCAGCTCGCTAAAGGGGGGAGGGGGCCGAGGGACTGAAGCTTTCTTT.

This chain uses TRBV7-3 with TRBJ2-3; D call uncertain. Trimming cost V 5 bases and J 0 bases, with 12 bases left between them. The CDR3 sequence is 15 residues long. CDR1 is SGHTA, CDR2 FQGTGA, per germline. The CDR3 protein is CASSRSVSSTDTQYF. CDR3 in DNA: TGTGCCAGCAGCAGGTCCGTCTCTAGCACAGATACGCAGTATTTT.

This clonotype was observed a handful of times. The chain recombines TRBV5-1 with TRBJ2-4; D perhaps matches TRBD1 (5 bases). The J call may be mistaken, given a closer DNA end match to TRBJ1-2. CDR1 SGHRS and CDR2 YFSETQ come from the germline V gene. There are 15 residues in the CDR3. The CDR3 DNA is TGCGCCAGCAGCTTTTTCCCGGGACTCACTAATGGCTACACCTTC. Amino acids: CASSFFPGLTNGYTF.

Worth noting for this clonotype: A much larger clone is a single base away; this may be a read error. The V and J genes are TRBV7-9 and TRBJ2-4; the D call may be TRBD1 or TRBD2 (5 bases each). The V end was cut by 4 bases, the J end by 6 bases, with 13 bases between. Germline V gene lookup returns CDR1 SEHNR and CDR2 FQNEAQ (reference sequence). The CDR3 runs 14 residues. The CDR3 sequence is CASSSGAELNIQYF. The CDR3 DNA sequence: TGTGCCAGCAGCTCCGGGGCGGAGTTAAACATTCAGTACTTC.

This clonotype was seen only a few times. The J gene is TRBJ2-7, the V gene TRBV15; D unclear. This CDR3 comprises 15 residues. V lost 1 base, J lost 0 bases, and 10 bases lay in between. Germline loops: CDR1 LNHNV, CDR2 YYDKDF (reference sequence). CDR3 in amino acids: CATSRGGNPSYEQYF. The DNA of the CDR3 is TGTGCCACCAGCAGAGGCGGTAACCCCTCCTACGAGCAGTACTTC.

The rearrangement uses TRBV29-1 and TRBJ2-5; D remains unclear. V was trimmed by 6 bases and J by 4 bases, leaving 12 bases between them. CDR1 is SQVTM, CDR2 ANQGSEA, per germline. This CDR3 comprises 12 residues. The CDR3 loop reads CSVGLSPETQYF. Written as DNA, the CDR3 is TGCAGCGTCGGGCTGAGCCCAGAGACCCAGTACTTC. The full variable domain, its missing parts supplied by reference TRBV29-1 and TRBJ2-5, is SAVISQKPSRDICQRGTSLTIQCQVDSQVTMMFWYRQQPGQSLTLIATANQGSEATYESGFVIDKFPISRPNLTFSTLTVSNMSPEDSSIYLCSVGLSPETQYFGPGTRLLVL.

The chain employs TRBV19 and TRBJ2-1; 10 bases are shared with TRBD1. V lost 6 bases and J lost 2; bases outside the gene matches: 4. Germline assignment: CDR1 LNHDA and CDR2 SQIVND (reference sequence). The CDR3 covers 15 residues. CDR3 sequence (DNA): TGTGCCAGTAGCAGGGACAGGGGTACCTACAATGAGCAGTTCTTC. Translation gives CASSRDRGTYNEQFF.

The table lists this clonotype with a few counts. A junction end diverges from the germline sequence, so it may reflect a read error. The chain employs TRBV6-5 and TRBJ1-4, with a possible D match to TRBD1 (5 bases). Germline V CDR1 and CDR2: MNHEY, SVGAGI. CDR3 length: 14 amino acids. CDR3: CAGSSREGWEKLFF. In nucleotides, the CDR3 is TGTGCCGGCAGTTCCAGAGAGGGGTGGGAAAAACTGTTTTTT.

V is TRBV27 and J is TRBJ2-5, with D maybe TRBD1 (5 bases). The CDR3 runs 15 residues. Trimming took 3 bases from V and 0 from J, leaving 11 bases between them. Germline CDR1 reads MNHEY; CDR2 reads SMNVEV (reference sequence). The CDR3 loop reads CASSFPDRNQETQYF. DNA of the CDR3: TGTGCCAGCAGTTTTCCCGACAGAAACCAAGAGACCCAGTACTTC.

This clonotype has a count of ten or more. The chain uses TRBV7-9 and TRBJ1-4, with D possibly being TRBD1 (5 bases). Germline CDR1 is SEHNR and CDR2 is FQNEAQ (reference sequence). The CDR3 sequence is 15 residues long. The germline V and J ends were trimmed by 6 bases and 5 bases, with 16 bases remaining between them. CDR3 residues: CASSNTGDYNEKLFF. For the CDR3, the DNA is TGTGCCAGCAGTAACACGGGGGATTACAATGAAAAACTGTTTTTT.

The chain recombines TRBV16 with TRBJ1-6; D is perhaps TRBD1 (5 bases). The CDR3 covers 15 residues. CDR1 is KGHSY, CDR2 FQNENV, per germline. V lost 4 bases, J lost 5 bases, and 12 bases lay in between. CDR3 coding DNA: TGTGCCAGCAGCCCGTCCGGACACAATAATTCACCCCTCCACTTT. Protein: CASSPSGHNNSPLHF.

This clonotype was seen ten or more times. The chain uses TRBV28 and TRBJ1-4; D is unresolved. The CDR3 sequence is 14 residues long. Between the trimmed V and J ends, which lost 2 bases and 4 bases, there was a span of 8 bases. CDR1 is MDHEN and CDR2 is SYDVKM in the germline V gene. CDR3 protein: CASSLRRFNEKLFF. CDR3 nucleotide sequence: TGTGCCAGCAGTTTACGACGGTTTAATGAAAAACTGTTTTTT.

This clonotype was seen at least ten times. The chain combines TRBV7-8 with TRBJ2-7; the D gene could be TRBD1 or TRBD2 (6 bases each). Trimming pared 4 bases from V and 6 bases from J, leaving 28 bases between. This CDR3 is built from 18 residues. In germline, CDR1 is SGHVS, CDR2 FQNEAQ. The CDR3 bases are TGTGCCAGCAGCTCTCCACGGGGGCGGGACTCACGAGGGGGCGAGCAGTACTTC. Its translation: CASSSPRGRDSRGGEQYF.

This chain uses TRBV25-1 with TRBJ1-5, with a possible D match to TRBD1 (6 bases). Trimming stripped 5 bases from V and 5 bases from J, with 13 bases between. CDR1 and CDR2 (germline): MGHDK, SYGVNS. The CDR3 spans 14 residues. The CDR3 DNA is TGTGCCAGCAGTCCCGGGGGGCCCTATCAGCCCCAGCATTTT. It yields the protein CASSPGGPYQPQHF.

This clonotype was detected ten times or more. The chain recombines TRBV11-1 with TRBJ2-7; a weak D match, TRBD2 (7 bases). CDR3 length: 14 amino acids. Trimming took off 4 bases at V and 2 bases at J, with 12 bases between the two ends. CDR1 and CDR2 (germline): SGHAT, FQDESV (reference sequence). The CDR3: CASSYREGAYEQYF. In DNA, the CDR3 is TGTGCCAGCAGCTACAGGGAGGGGGCCTACGAGCAGTACTTC.

This chain uses TRBV5-1 with TRBJ2-1; 11 bases align to TRBD2. Looked up from germline, CDR1 is SGHRS and CDR2 is YFSETQ. The CDR3 runs 15 residues. Trimming cost V 6 bases and J 6 bases; bases outside gene matches: 8. This chain's CDR3 is CASNSELAGVNEQFF. The CDR3 DNA is TGCGCCAGCAACTCGGAACTAGCGGGAGTCAATGAGCAGTTCTTC.

This clonotype was counted at least ten times. The chain carries TRBV30 and TRBJ2-4, with a tentative D call TRBD1 (6 bases). Germline CDR1 GTSNPN, CDR2 SVGIG (reference sequence). CDR3 length: 15 residues. V shed 2 bases and J shed 6 bases, with 17 bases lying between them. The CDR3 spells CAWSRQGNFGNIQYF. The CDR3 DNA is TGTGCCTGGAGTCGCCAGGGGAATTTCGGAAACATTCAGTACTTC.

This clonotype appeared many times. The V call is TRBV27, the J call TRBJ2-7, with no clear D. V was shortened by 3 bases and J by 0 bases, with 12 bases between the two germline ends. Germline assignment: CDR1 MNHEY and CDR2 SMNVEV (reference sequence). The CDR3 is 15 residues long. The CDR3 DNA follows: TGTGCCAGCAGTTTCAGGACCTACAGCTCCTACGAGCAGTACTTC. Protein product: CASSFRTYSSYEQYF.

To note about this clonotype: A clone one base away is much larger, so this may be a read error. In this CDR3 the conserved last residue, phenylalanine or tryptophan, is missing, so a read error is likely. The rearrangement joins TRBV20-1 to TRBJ2-3; 9 bases are a match to TRBD2. CDR3 length: 15 amino acids. In germline, CDR1 is DFQATT, CDR2 SNEGSKA (reference sequence). V shed 4 bases, J shed 2 bases, and the junction held 7 bases outside the gene matches. The CDR3 DNA is TGCAGTGCTATCGCGGCGGGAGGGGCCACAGATACGCAGTATCTT. As protein: CSAIAAGGATDTQYL.

The chain combines TRBV11-2 with TRBJ2-2, with 10 bases matching TRBD2. The CDR3 runs to 16 residues. V lost 5 bases and J lost 5; bases outside the gene matches: 8. Germline CDR1 and CDR2: SGHAT and FQNNGV. The CDR3 region has the DNA TGTGCCAGCAGCCGTTCTAGCGGGAGAGGAACCGGGGAGCTGTTTTTT. It codes for CASSRSSGRGTGELFF. Together with reference TRBV11-2 and TRBJ2-2, the CDR3 gives the full variable domain: EAGVAQSPRYKIIEKRQSVAFWCNPISGHATLYWYQQILGQGPKLLIQFQNNGVVDDSQLPKDRFSAERLKGVDSTLKIQPAKLEDSAVYLCASSRSSGRGTGELFFGEGSRLTVL.

This chain joins TRBV10-3 and TRBJ1-5; D remains unclear. The CDR3 has 15 residues. CDR1 is ENHRY, CDR2 SYGVKD, per germline. The ends were cut back, 0 bases at V and 5 bases at J, with 11 bases in the middle. CDR3 sequence reads: CAISESKTPYQPQHF. DNA of the CDR3: TGTGCCATCAGTGAGTCAAAAACTCCTTATCAGCCCCAGCATTTT.

This clonotype has a count of ten or more. The J gene is TRBJ2-2, the V gene TRBV24-1, with TRBD2 as a possible D gene (6 bases). Trimming stripped 6 bases from V and 3 bases from J, with 10 bases between. The germline CDR1 and CDR2 sequences are KGHDR and SFDVKD. CDR3 size: 14 residues. In DNA, the CDR3 is TGTGCCACCAGTCCCCCGGGAGACACCGGGGAGCTGTTTTTT. Protein: CATSPPGDTGELFF.

This clonotype was found many times. The chain is built from TRBV20-1 and TRBJ1-1; unclear D gene. CDR1 and CDR2 from the germline V gene are DFQATT and SNEGSKA (reference sequence). The V end was cut by 1 base, the J end by 0 bases, with 9 bases between. The CDR3 spans 14 residues. CDR3 coding DNA: TGCAGTGCTAGAGTTGACATCATGAACACTGAAGCTTTCTTT. It yields the protein CSARVDIMNTEAFF.